Presented here are 11 T cell receptor beta chains from one specimen sequenced in a study of neurological immune-mediated disorders. From the 5' RACE reads, TCRdb called clonotypes with MiXCR, one entry per CDR3 protein. The sample holds 70,000 or so distinct CDR3 sequences; roughly 3% are singletons and the top ten take less than 5.5%. Sequences were obtained from PBMCs. The receptors here all came from a woman between 45 and 65 years old with multiple sclerosis.

The table lists this clonotype with many counts. The chain is built from TRBV28 and TRBJ2-3; D is unclear. Germline assignment: CDR1 MDHEN and CDR2 SYDVKM. V lost 7 bases to trimming and J lost 7 bases, with 9 bases between them. The CDR3 sequence is 11 residues long. CDR3 in DNA: TGTGCCAGCATAGGGCCCTATACGCAGTATTTT. Translating it yields CASIGPYTQYF.

The table lists this clonotype with many counts. This rearrangement joins TRBV7-9 to TRBJ1-6, with D hard to call. CDR1 and CDR2 (germline): SEHNR, FQNEAQ (reference sequence). Trimming took 5 bases from V and 8 from J, leaving 13 bases between them. This CDR3 contains 14 residues. CDR3 protein: CASSRSDRYSPLHF. The CDR3 DNA reads as TGTGCCAGCAGCCGTTCCGACCGCTATTCACCCCTCCACTTT.

Turning to this clonotype: One end of the junction is discordant with germline, which a read error may explain. The rearrangement joins TRBV6-2 or TRBV6-3 to TRBJ1-6; 7 nucleotides line up with TRBD1. The CDR3 consists of 14 residues. Germline-derived CDR1 and CDR2 are MNHEY and SVGEGT. The CDR3 sequence is CASRQTGQHSHLHF. The CDR3 bases are TGTGCCAGCAGACAGACAGGGCAGCACTCACACCTCCACTTT.

This clonotype was seen many times. The CDR3 nucleotides are TGTGCCAGCAGTTTATTTGACAGGTTCTCCTACGAGCAGTACTTC. The encoded protein is CASSLFDRFSYEQYF. The gene calls are TRBV28 and TRBJ2-7; tentatively, D is TRBD1 (6 bases). This CDR3 spans 15 amino acids. Trimming left V 1 base short and J 0 bases short, with 10 bases between. Germline assignment: CDR1 MDHEN and CDR2 SYDVKM.

A few counts support this clonotype. A much larger clone lies one base from this, so it may be a read error. V and J are TRBV27 and TRBJ2-5; a possible D gene is TRBD1 (5 bases). V was shortened by 6 bases and J by 0 bases, with 11 bases between the two germline ends. The CDR3 consists of 14 residues. In germline, CDR1 is MNHEY, CDR2 SMNVEV (reference sequence). CDR3 in amino acids: CASSQRQNQETQYF. CDR3 DNA: TGTGCCAGCAGCCAGAGACAGAACCAAGAGACCCAGTACTTC.

Many counts were recorded for this clonotype. The chain employs TRBV20-1 and TRBJ2-2, with D maybe TRBD2 (6 bases). Germline CDR1 is DFQATT and CDR2 is SNEGSKA (reference sequence). V dropped 6 bases and J dropped 0 bases, with 14 bases sitting between them. This CDR3 region has 15 residues. This CDR3 reads CSATEGGTNTGELFF. The CDR3 region has the DNA TGCAGTGCGACTGAGGGCGGGACGAACACCGGGGAGCTGTTTTTT.

At least ten counts were recorded for this clonotype. V usage is TRBV10-3 and J usage is TRBJ1-1, with 10 bases aligning to TRBD1. Germline assignment: CDR1 ENHRY and CDR2 SYGVKD. The CDR3 contains 13 residues. Trimming removed 10 bases from V and 1 base from J; junction bases left unmatched: 3. The CDR3 coding sequence is TGTGCCACCGGGGACAGGGGGAACACTGAAGCTTTCTTT. Amino acids: CATGDRGNTEAFF.

At least ten counts were recorded for this clonotype. This chain links TRBV12-3 or TRBV12-4 with TRBJ1-5; D call uncertain. The CDR3 totals 13 residues. Deletions cut 1 base from V and 1 base from J, with 2 bases between. CDR3 sequence (DNA): TGTGCCAGCAGTTTAGTGAGCAATCAGCCCCAGCATTTT. As protein: CASSLVSNQPQHF.

The sample holds many counts of this clonotype. This chain uses TRBV11-2 with TRBJ2-5, with D possibly being TRBD1 (5 bases). The CDR3 loop spans 13 amino acids. Trimming took 5 bases from V and 2 from J, leaving 9 bases between them. Germline CDR1 and CDR2: SGHAT and FQNNGV. DNA of the CDR3: TGTGCCAGCAGCCCCGACAGTCAAGAGACCCAGTACTTC. Amino acid sequence: CASSPDSQETQYF.

The sample holds many counts of this clonotype. CDR3 DNA sequence: TGTGCCACCGCCCAGGGGGCCGGCAATCAGCCCCAGCATTTT. Amino acids: CATAQGAGNQPQHF. The chain links TRBV15 to TRBJ1-5; the match to TRBD1 covers 8 bases. CDR1 and CDR2 from the germline V gene are LNHNV and YYDKDF (reference sequence). The CDR3 runs 14 residues. V lost 8 bases to trimming and J lost 2 bases; unmatched junction nucleotides: 5.

This clonotype came up many times. The chain has TRBV20-1 and TRBJ2-7, with TRBD2 matching 8 bases. Germline V gene lookup returns CDR1 DFQATT and CDR2 SNEGSKA (reference sequence). Trimming at V came to 6 bases and at J to 3 bases, leaving 4 bases not matched to a gene. The CDR3 sequence is 12 residues long. The CDR3 nucleotides read TGCAGTGCCGCGGGGGGACGCTACGAGCAGTACGTC. This gives the protein CSAAGGRYEQYV.